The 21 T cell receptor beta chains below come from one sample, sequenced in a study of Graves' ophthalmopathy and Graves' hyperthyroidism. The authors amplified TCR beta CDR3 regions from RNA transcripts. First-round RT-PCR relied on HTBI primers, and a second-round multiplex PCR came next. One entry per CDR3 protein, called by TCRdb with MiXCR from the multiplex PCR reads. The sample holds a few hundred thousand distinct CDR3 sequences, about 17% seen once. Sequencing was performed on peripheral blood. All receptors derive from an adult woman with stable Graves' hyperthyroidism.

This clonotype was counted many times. The CDR3: CASSLFREVHEQYF. The CDR3 DNA follows: TGTGCCAGCAGTTTATTTCGGGAGGTGCACGAGCAGTACTTC. The rearrangement links TRBV28 to TRBJ2-7; 7 bases are a match to TRBD2. The germline CDR1 and CDR2 sequences are MDHEN and SYDVKM. CDR3 length: 14 residues. J gave up 5 bases and V 1 base, and 5 bases lay outside the gene matches.

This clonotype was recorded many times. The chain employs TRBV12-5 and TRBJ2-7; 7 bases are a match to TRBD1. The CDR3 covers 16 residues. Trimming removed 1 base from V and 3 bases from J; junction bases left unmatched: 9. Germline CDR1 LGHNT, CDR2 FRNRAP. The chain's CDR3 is CASGLGTGARVYEQYF. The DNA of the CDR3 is TGTGCTAGTGGTTTGGGAACAGGGGCACGCGTCTACGAGCAGTACTTC.

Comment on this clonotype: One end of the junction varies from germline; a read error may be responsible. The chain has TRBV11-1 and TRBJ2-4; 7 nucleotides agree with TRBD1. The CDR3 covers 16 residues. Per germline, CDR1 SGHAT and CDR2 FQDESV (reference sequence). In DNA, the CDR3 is TGTGCCAGCAGCCGGGACAGTGGACCGGGCTTAGGCATTAAGTACTTC. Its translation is CASSRDSGPGLGIKYF. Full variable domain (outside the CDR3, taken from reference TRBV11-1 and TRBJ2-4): EAEVAQSPRYKITEKSQAVAFWCDPISGHATLYWYRQILGQGPELLVQFQDESVVDDSQLPKDRFSAERLKGVDSTLKIQPAELGDSAMYLCASSRDSGPGLGIKYFGAGTRLSVL.

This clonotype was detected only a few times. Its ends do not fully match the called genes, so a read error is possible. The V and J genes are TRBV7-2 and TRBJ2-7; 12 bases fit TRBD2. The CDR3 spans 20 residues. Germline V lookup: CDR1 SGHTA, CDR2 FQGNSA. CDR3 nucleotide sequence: TGTGCCGGCAGCTACCGGAAGCCGCCCGGGACTAGCGGGCTGCTCTACGAGCAGTACTTC. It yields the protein CAGSYRKPPGTSGLLYEQYF.

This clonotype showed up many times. The CDR3 region is CASSPRRGDAGELFF. The CDR3 DNA reads as TGTGCCAGCAGTCCCCGTAGGGGTGACGCCGGGGAGCTGTTTTTT. V and J are TRBV12-3 or TRBV12-4 and TRBJ2-2; tentatively, D is TRBD1 (5 bases). The V and J ends lost 5 bases and 6 bases respectively, with 16 bases between them. The CDR3 covers 15 residues.

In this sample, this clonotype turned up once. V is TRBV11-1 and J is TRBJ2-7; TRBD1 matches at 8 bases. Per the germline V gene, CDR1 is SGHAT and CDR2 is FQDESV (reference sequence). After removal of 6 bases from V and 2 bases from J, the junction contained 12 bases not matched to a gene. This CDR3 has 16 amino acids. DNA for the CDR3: TGTGCCAGCAGTCGAGCCGGGACAGGTGAAACCTACGAGCAGTACTTC. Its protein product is CASSRAGTGETYEQYF.

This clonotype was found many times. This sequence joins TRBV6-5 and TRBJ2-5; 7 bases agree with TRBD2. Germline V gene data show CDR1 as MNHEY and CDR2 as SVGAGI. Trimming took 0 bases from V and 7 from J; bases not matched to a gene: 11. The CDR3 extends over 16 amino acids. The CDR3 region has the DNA TGTGCCAGCAGTTACTCGATAAGGGGCGGGAGCGGGACCCAGTACTTC. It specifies CASSYSIRGGSGTQYF.

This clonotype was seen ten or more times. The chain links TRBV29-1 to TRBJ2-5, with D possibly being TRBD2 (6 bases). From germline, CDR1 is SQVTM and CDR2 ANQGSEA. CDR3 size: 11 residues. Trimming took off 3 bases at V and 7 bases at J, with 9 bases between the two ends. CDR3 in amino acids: CSVERGGTQYF. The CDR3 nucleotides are TGCAGCGTTGAGCGGGGCGGGACCCAGTACTTC. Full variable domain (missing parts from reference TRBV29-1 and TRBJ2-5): SAVISQKPSRDICQRGTSLTIQCQVDSQVTMMFWYRQQPGQSLTLIATANQGSEATYESGFVIDKFPISRPNLTFSTLTVSNMSPEDSSIYLCSVERGGTQYFGPGTRLLVL.

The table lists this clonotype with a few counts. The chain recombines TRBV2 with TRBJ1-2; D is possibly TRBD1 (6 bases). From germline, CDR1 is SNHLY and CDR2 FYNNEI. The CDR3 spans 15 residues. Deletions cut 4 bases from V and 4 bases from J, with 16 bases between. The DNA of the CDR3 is TGTGCCAGCAGTGTACAGGGAATGTTCGGCTATGGCTACACCTTC. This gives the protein CASSVQGMFGYGYTF.

CDR3 loop: CASSPSSPGQGAGEQYF. The CDR3, as DNA: TGTGCCAGCTCACCATCAAGCCCGGGACAGGGGGCTGGTGAGCAGTACTTC. The rearrangement links TRBV18 to TRBJ2-7; 12 nucleotides align to TRBD1. Unmatched junction bases numbered 12, after V lost 2 bases and J lost 7 bases. In germline, CDR1 is KGHSH, CDR2 LQKENI. The CDR3 totals 17 residues.

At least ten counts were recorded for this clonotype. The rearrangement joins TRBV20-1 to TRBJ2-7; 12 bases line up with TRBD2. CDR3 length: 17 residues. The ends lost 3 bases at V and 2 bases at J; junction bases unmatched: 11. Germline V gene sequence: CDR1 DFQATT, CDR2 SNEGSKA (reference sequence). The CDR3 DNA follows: TGCAGTGCTAGCTCGGGTATAGGACTAGCGGGAACCTACGAGCAGTACTTC. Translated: CSASSGIGLAGTYEQYF.

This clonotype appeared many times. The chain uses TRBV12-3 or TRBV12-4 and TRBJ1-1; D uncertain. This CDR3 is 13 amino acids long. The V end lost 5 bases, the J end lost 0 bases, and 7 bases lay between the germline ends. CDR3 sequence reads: CASSLLVNTEAFF. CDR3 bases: TGTGCCAGCAGTCTTCTGGTGAACACTGAAGCTTTCTTT.

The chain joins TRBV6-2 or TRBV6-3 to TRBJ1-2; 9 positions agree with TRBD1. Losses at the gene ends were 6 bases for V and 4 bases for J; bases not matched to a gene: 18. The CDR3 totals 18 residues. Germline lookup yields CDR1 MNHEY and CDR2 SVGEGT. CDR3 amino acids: CASSPRGTGRHPSYGYTF. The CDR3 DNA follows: TGTGCCAGCAGCCCCCGGGGGACAGGGCGCCACCCTAGCTATGGCTACACCTTC.

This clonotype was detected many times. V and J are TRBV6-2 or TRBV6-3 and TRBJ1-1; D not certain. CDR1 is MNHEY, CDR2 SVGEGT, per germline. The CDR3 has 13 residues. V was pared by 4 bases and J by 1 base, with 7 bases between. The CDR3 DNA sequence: TGTGCCAGCAGTTCCGTCGGGAACACTGAAGCTTTCTTT. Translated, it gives CASSSVGNTEAFF.

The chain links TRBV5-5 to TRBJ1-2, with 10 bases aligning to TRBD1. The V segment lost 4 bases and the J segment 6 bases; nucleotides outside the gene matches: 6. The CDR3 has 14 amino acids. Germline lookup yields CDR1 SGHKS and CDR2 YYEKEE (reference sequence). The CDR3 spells CASSHPGTGDGYTF. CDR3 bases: TGTGCCAGCAGCCACCCCGGGACAGGGGATGGCTACACCTTC. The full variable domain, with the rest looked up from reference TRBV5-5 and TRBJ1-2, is DAGVTQSPTHLIKTRGQQVTLRCSPISGHKSVSWYQQVLGQGPQFIFQYYEKEERGRGNFPDRFSARQFPNYSSELNVNALLLGDSALYLCASSHPGTGDGYTFGSGTRLTVV.

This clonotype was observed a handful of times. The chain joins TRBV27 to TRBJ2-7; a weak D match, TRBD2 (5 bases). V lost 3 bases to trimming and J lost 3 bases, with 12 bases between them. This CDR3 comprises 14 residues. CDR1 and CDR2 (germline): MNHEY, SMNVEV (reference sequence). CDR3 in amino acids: CASSLGGRVYEQYF. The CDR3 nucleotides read TGTGCCAGCAGTTTGGGTGGGAGAGTCTACGAGCAGTACTTC.

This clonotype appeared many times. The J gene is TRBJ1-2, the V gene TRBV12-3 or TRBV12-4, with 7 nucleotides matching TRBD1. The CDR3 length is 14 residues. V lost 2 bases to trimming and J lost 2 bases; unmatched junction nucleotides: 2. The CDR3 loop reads CASSLKGANYGYTF. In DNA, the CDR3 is TGTGCCAGCAGTTTAAAGGGGGCGAACTATGGCTACACCTTC.

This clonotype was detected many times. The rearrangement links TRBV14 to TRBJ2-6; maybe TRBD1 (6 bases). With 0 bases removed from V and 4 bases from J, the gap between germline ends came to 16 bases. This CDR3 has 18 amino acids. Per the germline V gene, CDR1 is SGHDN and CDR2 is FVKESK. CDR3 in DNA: TGTGCCAGCAGCCAAGACCCGGGACACGTTCTCGGGGCCAACGTCCTGACTTTC. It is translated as CASSQDPGHVLGANVLTF.

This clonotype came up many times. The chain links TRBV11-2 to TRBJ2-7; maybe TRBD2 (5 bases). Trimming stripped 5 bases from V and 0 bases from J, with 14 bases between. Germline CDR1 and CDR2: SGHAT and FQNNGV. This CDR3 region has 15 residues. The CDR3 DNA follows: TGTGCCAGCAGCATAAATAGCGTACCCTCCTACGAGCAGTACTTC. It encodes CASSINSVPSYEQYF.

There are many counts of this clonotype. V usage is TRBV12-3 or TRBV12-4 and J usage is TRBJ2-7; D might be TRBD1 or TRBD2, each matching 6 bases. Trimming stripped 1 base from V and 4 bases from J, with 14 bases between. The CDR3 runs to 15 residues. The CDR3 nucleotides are TGTGCCAGCAGTTTAGACAGGGAGGTCCCTTACGAGCAGTACTTC. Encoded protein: CASSLDREVPYEQYF.

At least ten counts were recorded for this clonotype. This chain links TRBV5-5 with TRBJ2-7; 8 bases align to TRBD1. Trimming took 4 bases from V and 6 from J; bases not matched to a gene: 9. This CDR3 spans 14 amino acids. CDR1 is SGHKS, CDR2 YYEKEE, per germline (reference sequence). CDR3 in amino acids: CASSVTGDSGEQYF. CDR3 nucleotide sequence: TGTGCCAGCAGCGTGACAGGGGATAGTGGCGAGCAGTACTTC.